This TCR beta chain came from a study of sequential checkpoint blockade in melanoma. For the study at large: Arm A got nivolumab then ipilimumab; arm B the reverse, 1:1. Both treatment sequences were followed by maintenance nivolumab.

This CDR3 contains 15 residues. The germline CDR1 and CDR2 sequences are SGDLS and YYNGEE. Trimming took 3 bases from V and 6 from J, leaving 17 bases between them. The treatment denotes: randomized to nivolumab then ipilimumab (arm A) or the reverse (arm B). Live CD3+CD8+ CD19− CD56− cells were sorted from PBMCs. Libraries were prepared by immunoSEQ multiplex PCR; TCRdb keeps only in-frame clonotypes and omits some of them. The sample contains roughly 12,000 clones, about 71% of which appear only once. Sequencing used CD8+ T cells sorted from blood (inferred from file names), obtained from a patient given nivolumab and ipilimumab in sequence. The chain has TRBV9 and TRBJ2-3, with D maybe TRBD2 (5 bases). This clonotype was sampled from a human donor with melanoma. The CDR3 DNA reads TGTGCCAGCAGCGAAACTAGTACCCGCCCGGATACGCAGTATTTT. Translating gives CASSETSTRPDTQYF.